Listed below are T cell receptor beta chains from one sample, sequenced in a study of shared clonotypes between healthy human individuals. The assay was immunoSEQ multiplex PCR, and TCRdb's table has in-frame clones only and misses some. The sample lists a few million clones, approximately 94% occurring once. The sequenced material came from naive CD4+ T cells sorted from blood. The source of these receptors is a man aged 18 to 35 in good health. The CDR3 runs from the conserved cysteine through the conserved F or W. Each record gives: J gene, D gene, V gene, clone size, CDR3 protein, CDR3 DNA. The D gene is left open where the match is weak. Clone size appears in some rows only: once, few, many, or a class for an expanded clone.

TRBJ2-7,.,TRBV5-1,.,CASSLEGHEQYF,TGCGCCAGCAGCTTGGAAGGGCACGAGCAGTACTTC
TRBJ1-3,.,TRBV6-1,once,CASRNRPSSGNTIYF,TGTGCCAGCAGAAACAGGCCAAGCTCTGGAAACACCATATATTTT
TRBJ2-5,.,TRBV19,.,CASSIVLQETQYF,TGTGCCAGTAGTATTGTCTTACAAGAGACCCAGTACTTC
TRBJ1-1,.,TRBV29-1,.,CSVVEGKAFF,TGCAGCGTTGTAGAAGGTAAAGCTTTCTTT
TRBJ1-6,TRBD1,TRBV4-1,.,CASSQTPTGTAFNSPLHF,TGCGCCAGCAGCCAGACGCCTACCGGGACAGCCTTTAATTCACCCCTCCACTTT
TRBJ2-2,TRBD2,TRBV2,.,CASSVASGNTGELFF,TGTGCCAGCAGTGTGGCTAGCGGAAACACCGGGGAGCTGTTTTTT
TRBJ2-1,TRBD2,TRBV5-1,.,CASSWGLAGPNEQFF,TGCGCCAGCAGCTGGGGACTAGCGGGGCCGAATGAGCAGTTCTTC
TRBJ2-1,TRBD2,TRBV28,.,CASSFLAGVYEQFF,TGTGCCAGCAGTTTTCTGGCGGGAGTCTATGAGCAGTTCTTC
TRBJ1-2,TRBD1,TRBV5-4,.,CASSYTGVDGYTF,TGTGCCAGCAGTTACACAGGGGTAGATGGCTACACCTTC
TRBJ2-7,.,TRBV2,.,CASWRGPTYEQYF,TGTGCCAGCTGGAGGGGGCCGACCTACGAGCAGTACTTC
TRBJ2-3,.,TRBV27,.,CASVERGGVFDTQYF,TGTGCCAGCGTGGAGAGGGGGGGCGTTTTCGATACGCAGTATTTT
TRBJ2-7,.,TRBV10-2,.,CASTSTQGFVTYEQYF,TGCGCCAGCACCTCAACCCAGGGTTTTGTAACCTACGAGCAGTACTTC
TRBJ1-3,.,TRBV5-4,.,CASSSPATGNTIYF,TGTGCCAGCAGCTCCCCCGCTACGGGAAACACCATATATTTT
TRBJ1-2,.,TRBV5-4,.,CASSLAVANYGYTF,TGTGCCAGCAGCTTGGCTGTAGCTAACTATGGCTACACCTTC
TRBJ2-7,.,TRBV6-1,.,CASSAAGLGQQQYF,TGTGCCAGTTCTGCAGCAGGTTTGGGGCAGCAGCAGTACTTC
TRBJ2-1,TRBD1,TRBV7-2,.,CASSSPGQGDEQFF,TGTGCCAGCAGCTCACCGGGACAGGGAGACGAGCAGTTCTTC
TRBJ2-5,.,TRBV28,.,CASPPGPQETQYF,TGTGCCAGCCCTCCGGGACCCCAAGAGACCCAGTACTTC
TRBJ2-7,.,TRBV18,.,CASSPGTDPYEQYF,TGTGCCAGCTCACCAGGGACCGACCCCTACGAGCAGTACTTC
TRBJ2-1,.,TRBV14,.,CASRGGANYNEQFF,TGTGCCAGCAGAGGAGGAGCGAACTACAATGAGCAGTTCTTC
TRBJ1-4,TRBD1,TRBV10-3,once,CAISPGQTNEKLFF,TGTGCCATCAGCCCGGGACAGACAAATGAAAAACTGTTTTTT
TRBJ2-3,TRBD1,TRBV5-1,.,CASSLTPGTGGADTQYF,TGCGCCAGCAGCTTGACCCCTGGGACAGGGGGGGCAGATACGCAGTATTTT
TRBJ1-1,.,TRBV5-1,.,CASSLEGGGTEAFF,TGCGCCAGCAGCTTGGAAGGCGGCGGCACTGAAGCTTTCTTT
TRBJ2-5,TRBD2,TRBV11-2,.,CASSPRGLAVQETQYF,TGTGCCAGCAGCCCACGGGGACTAGCGGTCCAAGAGACCCAGTACTTC
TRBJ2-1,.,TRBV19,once,CASSLDRHNEQFF,TGTGCCAGTAGTTTAGACAGACACAATGAGCAGTTCTTC
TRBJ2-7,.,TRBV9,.,CASSPMASAYEQYF,TGTGCCAGCAGCCCTATGGCGTCAGCCTACGAGCAGTACTTC
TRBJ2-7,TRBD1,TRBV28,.,CASSLLGTGSGEQYF,TGTGCCAGCAGCCTCCTCGGGACAGGGTCGGGCGAGCAGTACTTC
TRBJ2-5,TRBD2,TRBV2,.,CASSGGLAGPETQYF,TGTGCCAGCAGTGGTGGACTAGCGGGTCCGGAGACCCAGTACTTC
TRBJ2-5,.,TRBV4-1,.,CASSLAVQETQYF,TGCGCCAGCAGCCTAGCGGTCCAAGAGACCCAGTACTTC
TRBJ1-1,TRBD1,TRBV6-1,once,CASSEATGGNTEAFF,TGTGCCAGCAGTGAAGCGACAGGGGGGAACACTGAAGCTTTCTTT
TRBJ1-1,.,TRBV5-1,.,CASSAVSLVGTEAFF,TGCGCCAGCAGCGCCGTCTCTTTGGTCGGCACTGAAGCTTTCTTT
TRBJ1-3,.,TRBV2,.,CASSEQDSGNTIYF,TGTGCCAGCAGCGAACAGGACTCTGGAAACACCATATATTTT
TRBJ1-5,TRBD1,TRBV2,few,CASRAQGDSNQPQHF,TGTGCCAGCAGAGCACAGGGGGACAGCAATCAGCCCCAGCATTTT
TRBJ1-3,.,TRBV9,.,CASSVEGGFSSGNTIYF,TGTGCCAGCAGCGTAGAAGGGGGGTTTAGCTCTGGAAACACCATATATTTT